This T cell receptor beta chain was found in a study of T cells in women clearing cervical HPV infection. Some clones are missing from TCRdb's copy, which holds only in-frame ones; the method was immunoSEQ multiplex PCR. The table lists some 46,000 clones. Per the germline V gene, CDR1 is MGHRA and CDR2 is YSYEKL. V lost 0 bases and J 5 bases, leaving 5 bases between the germline ends. The CDR3 spans 13 residues. About this clone: Sequencing ends 3 residues short of the CDR3 end; the germline J gene provides the rest.

This receptor was identified in a woman between 18 and 70 years old with a cervical HPV16 infection that either progressed to CIN3+ or cleared (not recorded which). The chain employs TRBV4-1 and TRBJ2-1, with D uncertain. What was sequenced was blood buffy coat. This chain's CDR3 is CASSQDPDNEQFF. The part of the CDR3 DNA that was read is TGCGCCAGCAGCCAAGATCCCGACAATGAG.